This TCR beta chain was recorded in a study of HIV-infected patients and healthy controls. Overall study results and limits: Significant mean usage differences between HIV-infected patients and controls involved eight alpha and eight beta V genes.

All unsorted peripheral T cells were captured because whole blood was used without fractionation. Reverse transcription used roughly 450 ng RNA and constant-region primers for alpha and beta. Using multiplexing indices, alpha and beta chain libraries were generated apart by chain-specific third strand synthesis. One entry per CDR3 protein, called by TCRdb with MiXCR from the 5' RACE reads. The sample yields about 19,000 distinct CDR3 sequences, around 9.3% seen once. Ten or more counts support this clonotype. The antigen is unknown. The TCR originated in an adult in good health. Sequenced: blood.

CDR3 sequence reads: CSARGDPVNEQFF. The CDR3 DNA sequence: TGCAGTGCTAGAGGTGACCCCGTCAATGAGCAGTTCTTC. This chain links TRBV20-1 with TRBJ2-1; D remains unclear. CDR1 and CDR2 from the germline V gene are DFQATT and SNEGSKA (reference sequence). V was shortened by 1 base and J by 6 bases, with 10 bases between the two germline ends. The CDR3 extends over 13 amino acids.